This T cell receptor beta chain stems from a study of shared clonotypes between healthy human individuals. Concerning this clone: What it binds is not known.

The assay ran at deep level. Produced via immunoSEQ multiplex PCR; TCRdb's table is partial and in-frame only. The sample consists of about 2 million clones, around 96% of them appearing once. Only CD45RO-negative cells positively selected for CCR7 counted as naive CD8 cells, so terminally differentiated effector memory CD45RA+ cells were excluded. Study results and limitations: A small donor pool kept down the genetic and exposure-history diversity that was represented.

This receptor was taken from a young man in good health. The sequencing sample was made of naive CD8+ T cells sorted from blood.

The DNA of the CDR3 is TGTGCCACAAGACTAGCGGGAGAAGATACGCAGTATTTT. This codes for CATRLAGEDTQYF. The chain links TRBV15 to TRBJ2-3; 12 bases align to TRBD2. Germline assignment: CDR1 LNHNV and CDR2 YYDKDF (reference sequence). V lost 9 bases, J lost 5 bases, and 3 bases stayed unmatched. The CDR3 length is 13 residues. Complete variable domain (other parts from reference TRBV15 and TRBJ2-3): DAMVIQNPRYQVTQFGKPVTLSCSQTLNHNVMYWYQQKSSQAPKLLFHYYDKDFNNEADTPDNFQSRRPNTSFCFLDIRSPGLGDTAMYLCATRLAGEDTQYFGPGTRLTVL.